This paragraph covers one T cell receptor (beta chain) sequence. Researchers ran the PCR with 60 Vbeta and 13 Jbeta primers. TCRdb's table, derived via immunoSEQ multiplex PCR, lists solely in-frame clones and lacks some. The table lists some 150,000 clones, nearly 80% of them singletons. These data are taken from a study of cytomegalovirus exposure and HLA in healthy donors. This sequence originates from a woman in her twenties or thirties in good health and CMV-seronegative. The sequencing sample was made of PBMCs.

The chain's CDR3 is CASGQGGDTQYF. In nucleotides, the CDR3 is TGCGCCAGCGGACAGGGGGGAGATACGCAGTATTTT. The gene calls are TRBV10-1 and TRBJ2-3; TRBD1 aligns across 10 bases. CDR1 is WNHNN and CDR2 is SYGVQD in the germline V gene (reference sequence). V was pared by 8 bases and J by 5 bases, with 1 base of the junction left unmatched. CDR3 length: 12 residues.